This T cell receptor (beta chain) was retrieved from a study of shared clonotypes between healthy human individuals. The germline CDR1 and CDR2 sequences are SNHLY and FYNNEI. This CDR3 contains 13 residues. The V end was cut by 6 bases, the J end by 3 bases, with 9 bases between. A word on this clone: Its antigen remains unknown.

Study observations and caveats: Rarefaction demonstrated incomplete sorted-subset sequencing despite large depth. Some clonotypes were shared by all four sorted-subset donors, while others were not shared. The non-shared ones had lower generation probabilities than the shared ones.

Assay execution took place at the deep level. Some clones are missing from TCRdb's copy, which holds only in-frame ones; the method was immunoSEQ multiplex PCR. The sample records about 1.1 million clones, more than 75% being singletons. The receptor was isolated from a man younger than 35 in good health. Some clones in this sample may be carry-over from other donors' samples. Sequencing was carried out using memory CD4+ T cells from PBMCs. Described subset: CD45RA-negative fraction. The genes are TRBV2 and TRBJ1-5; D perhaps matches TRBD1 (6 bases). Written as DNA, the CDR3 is TGTGCCAGCAGAGGGGACAACAATCAGCCCCAGCATTTT. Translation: CASRGDNNQPQHF.